The entry below describes one T cell receptor beta chain. What it binds is unknown. Germline assignment: CDR1 MNHEY and CDR2 SMNVEV (reference sequence). This CDR3 spans 16 amino acids. The germline V and J ends were trimmed by 0 bases and 2 bases, with 12 bases remaining between them. The data belong to a study of T cell repertoires in cytomegalovirus infection. Study overall: Used in the study were CMV epitopes, some recently identified and HLA-C-restricted, others well-studied and HLA-B-restricted. Both CMV infection and a matching HLA type were indicated by public TCR beta signatures.

General study points: HLA-C-restricted TCR beta clonotypes specific for CMV led the ex vivo response. Adding up the frequency of public TCR beta families identified people who carried CMV plus the relevant HLA.

TCRdb independently ran MiXCR on the reads; one entry per CDR3 protein. The sample holds about a million distinct CDR3 sequences; roughly 31% are singletons and the top ten take over 12%. This chain links TRBV27 with TRBJ2-3; D may match TRBD1 or TRBD2 (6 bases each). Here the sequenced sample was cultured CD8+ T cells from PBMCs, taken from culture after CMV antigen stimulation. The clonotype was recovered from a human donor in good health (CMV status not recorded). Some clones in this sample may be carry-over from other donors' samples. The CDR3 bases are TGTGCCAGCAGTTTATCCGGGGGCCGTCCCACAGATACGCAGTATTTT. Protein product: CASSLSGGRPTDTQYF.